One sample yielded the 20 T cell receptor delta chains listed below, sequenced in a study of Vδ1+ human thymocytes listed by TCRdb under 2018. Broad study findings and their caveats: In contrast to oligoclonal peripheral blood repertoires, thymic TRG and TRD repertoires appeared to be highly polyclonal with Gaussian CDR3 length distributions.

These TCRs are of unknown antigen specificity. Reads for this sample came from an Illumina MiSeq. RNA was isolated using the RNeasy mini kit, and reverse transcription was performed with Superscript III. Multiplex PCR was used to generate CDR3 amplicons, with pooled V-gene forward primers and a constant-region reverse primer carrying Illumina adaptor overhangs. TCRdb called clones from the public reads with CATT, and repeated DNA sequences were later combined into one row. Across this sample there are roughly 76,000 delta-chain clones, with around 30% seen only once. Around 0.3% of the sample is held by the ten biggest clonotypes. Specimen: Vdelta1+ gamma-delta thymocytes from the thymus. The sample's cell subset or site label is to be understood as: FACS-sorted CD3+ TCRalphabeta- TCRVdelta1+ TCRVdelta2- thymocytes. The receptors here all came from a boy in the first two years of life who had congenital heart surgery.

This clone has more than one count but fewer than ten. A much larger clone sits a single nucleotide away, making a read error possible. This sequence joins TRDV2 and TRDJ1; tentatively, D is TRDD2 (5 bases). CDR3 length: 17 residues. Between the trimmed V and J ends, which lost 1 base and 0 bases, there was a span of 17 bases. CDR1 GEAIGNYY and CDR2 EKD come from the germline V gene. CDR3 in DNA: TGTGCCTGTGACACGCCCTACGGTACAAGGCACACCGATAAACTCATCTTT. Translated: CACDTPYGTRHTDKLIF.

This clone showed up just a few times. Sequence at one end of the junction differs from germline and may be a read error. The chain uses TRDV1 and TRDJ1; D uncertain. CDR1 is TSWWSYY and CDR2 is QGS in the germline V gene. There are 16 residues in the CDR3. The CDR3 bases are TGTGCTCTTGGGGACCCTCCTCGCACTATGGAGAATAACCTCATCTTT. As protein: CALGDPPRTMENNLIF.

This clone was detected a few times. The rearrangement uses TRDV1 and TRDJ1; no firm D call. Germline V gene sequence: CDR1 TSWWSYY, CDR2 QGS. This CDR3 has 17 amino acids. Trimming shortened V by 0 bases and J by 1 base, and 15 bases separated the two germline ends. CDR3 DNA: TGTGCTCTTGGGGAACTTTACCTGTATTTTCCCACCGATAAACTCATCTTT. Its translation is CALGELYLYFPTDKLIF.

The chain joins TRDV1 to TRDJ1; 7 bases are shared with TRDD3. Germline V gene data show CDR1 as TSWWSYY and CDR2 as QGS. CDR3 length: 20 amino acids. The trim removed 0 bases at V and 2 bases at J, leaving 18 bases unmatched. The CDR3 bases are TGTGCTCTTGGGGAACTTACCTCTGCACTGGGGCCAACGCGAACCGATAAACTCATCTTT. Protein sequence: CALGELTSALGPTRTDKLIF.

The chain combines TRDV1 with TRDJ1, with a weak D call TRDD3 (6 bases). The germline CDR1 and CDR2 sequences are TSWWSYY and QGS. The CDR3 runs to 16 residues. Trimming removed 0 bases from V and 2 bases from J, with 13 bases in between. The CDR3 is CALGELRDWVTDKLIF. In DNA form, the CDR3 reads TGTGCTCTTGGGGAACTACGGGACTGGGTTACCGATAAACTCATCTTT.

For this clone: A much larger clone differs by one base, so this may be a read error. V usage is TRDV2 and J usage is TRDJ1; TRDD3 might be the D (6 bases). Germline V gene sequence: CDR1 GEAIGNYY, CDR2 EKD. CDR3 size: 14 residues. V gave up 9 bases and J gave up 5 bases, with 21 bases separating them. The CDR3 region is CAPSGGDPRDKLIF. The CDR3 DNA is TGTGCCCCCTCCGGAGGGGATCCTAGGGATAAACTCATCTTT.

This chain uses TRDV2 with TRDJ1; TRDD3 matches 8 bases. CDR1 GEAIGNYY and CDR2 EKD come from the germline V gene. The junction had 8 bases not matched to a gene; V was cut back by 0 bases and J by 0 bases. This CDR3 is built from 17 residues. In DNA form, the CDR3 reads TGTGCCTGTGACACCGGACTGGGGGTCACGTACACCGATAAACTCATCTTT. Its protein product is CACDTGLGVTYTDKLIF.

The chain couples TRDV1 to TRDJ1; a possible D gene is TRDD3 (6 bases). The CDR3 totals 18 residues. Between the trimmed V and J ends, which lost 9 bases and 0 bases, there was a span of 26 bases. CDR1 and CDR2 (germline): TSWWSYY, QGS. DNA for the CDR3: TGTGCTCTCCTCCCTAAAGTTGGGGATTCCACCTACACCGATAAACTCATCTTT. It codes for CALLPKVGDSTYTDKLIF.

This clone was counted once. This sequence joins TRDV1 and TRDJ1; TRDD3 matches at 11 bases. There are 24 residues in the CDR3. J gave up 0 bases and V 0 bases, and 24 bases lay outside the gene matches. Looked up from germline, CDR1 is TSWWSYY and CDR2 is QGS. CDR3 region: CALGELPQKPYWVGDTSYTDKLIF. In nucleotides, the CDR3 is TGTGCTCTTGGGGAACTTCCCCAGAAACCTTACTGGGTGGGGGATACGAGTTACACCGATAAACTCATCTTT.

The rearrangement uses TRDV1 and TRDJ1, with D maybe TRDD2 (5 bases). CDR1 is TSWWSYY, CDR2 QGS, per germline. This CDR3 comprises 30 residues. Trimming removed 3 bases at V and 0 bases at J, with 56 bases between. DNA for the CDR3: TGTGCTCTTGGGGATCACCCAGGCAGATTCATCTCCCCTACTCCCTCATCTCCCCTACTCGGACTCCCCAACACCGATAAACTCATCTTT. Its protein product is CALGDHPGRFISPTPSSPLLGLPNTDKLIF.

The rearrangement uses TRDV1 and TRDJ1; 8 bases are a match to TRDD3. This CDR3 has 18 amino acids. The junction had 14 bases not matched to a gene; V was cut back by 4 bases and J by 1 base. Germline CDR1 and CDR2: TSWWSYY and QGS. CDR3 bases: TGTGCTCTTGGGGGCGCCGCCTTCACTGGGGGGTCCACCGATAAACTCATCTTT. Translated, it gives CALGGAAFTGGSTDKLIF.

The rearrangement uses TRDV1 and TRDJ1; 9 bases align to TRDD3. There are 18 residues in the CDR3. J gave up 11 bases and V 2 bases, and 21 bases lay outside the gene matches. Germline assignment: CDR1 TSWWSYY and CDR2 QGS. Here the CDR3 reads CALGEGLRTGGPRGWLIF. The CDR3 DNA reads TGTGCTCTTGGGGAAGGATTGAGGACTGGGGGACCCAGGGGATGGCTCATCTTT.

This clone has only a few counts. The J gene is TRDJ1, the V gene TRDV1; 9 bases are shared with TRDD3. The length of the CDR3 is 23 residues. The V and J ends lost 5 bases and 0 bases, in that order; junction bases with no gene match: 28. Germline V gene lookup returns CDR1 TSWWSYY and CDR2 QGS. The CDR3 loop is CALGTPSSAGGSQAISYTDKLIF. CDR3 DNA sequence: TGTGCTCTTGGGACCCCATCAAGTGCTGGGGGATCCCAGGCGATATCATACACCGATAAACTCATCTTT.

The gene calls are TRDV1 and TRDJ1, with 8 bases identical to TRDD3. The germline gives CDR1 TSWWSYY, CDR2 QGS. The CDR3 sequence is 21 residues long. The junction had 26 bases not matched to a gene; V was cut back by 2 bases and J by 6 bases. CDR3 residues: CALGELTPRGDTLYACYKLIF. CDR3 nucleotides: TGTGCTCTTGGGGAATTAACTCCCCGCGGGGATACTCTCTACGCTTGCTATAAACTCATCTTT.

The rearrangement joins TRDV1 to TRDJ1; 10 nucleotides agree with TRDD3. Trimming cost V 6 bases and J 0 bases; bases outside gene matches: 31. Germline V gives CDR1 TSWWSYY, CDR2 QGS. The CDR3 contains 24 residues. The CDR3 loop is CALGYGPPRGGAGGYAGYTDKLIF. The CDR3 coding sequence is TGTGCTCTTGGTTACGGTCCTCCACGGGGCGGAGCAGGGGGATACGCGGGATACACCGATAAACTCATCTTT.

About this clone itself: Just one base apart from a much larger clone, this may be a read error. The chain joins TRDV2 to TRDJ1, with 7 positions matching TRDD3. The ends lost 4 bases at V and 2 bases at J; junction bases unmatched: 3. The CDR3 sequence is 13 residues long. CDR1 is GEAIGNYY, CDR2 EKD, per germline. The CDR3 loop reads CACDGYETDKLIF. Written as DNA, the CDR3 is TGTGCCTGTGATGGATACGAAACCGATAAACTCATCTTT.

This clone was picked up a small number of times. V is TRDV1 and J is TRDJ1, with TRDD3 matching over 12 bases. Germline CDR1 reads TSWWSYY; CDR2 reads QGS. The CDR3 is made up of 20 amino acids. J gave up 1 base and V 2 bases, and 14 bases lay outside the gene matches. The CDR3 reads CALGEVSAGGYERGTDKLIF. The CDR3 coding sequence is TGTGCTCTTGGGGAAGTTTCCGCTGGGGGATACGAAAGAGGCACCGATAAACTCATCTTT.

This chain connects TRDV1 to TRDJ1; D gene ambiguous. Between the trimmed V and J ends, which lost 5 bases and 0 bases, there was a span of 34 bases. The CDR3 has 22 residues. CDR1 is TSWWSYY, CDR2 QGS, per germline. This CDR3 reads CALGTPAWRYDSIEPYTDKLIF. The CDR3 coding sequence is TGTGCTCTTGGGACCCCGGCTTGGCGCTATGATTCGATAGAGCCCTACACCGATAAACTCATCTTT.

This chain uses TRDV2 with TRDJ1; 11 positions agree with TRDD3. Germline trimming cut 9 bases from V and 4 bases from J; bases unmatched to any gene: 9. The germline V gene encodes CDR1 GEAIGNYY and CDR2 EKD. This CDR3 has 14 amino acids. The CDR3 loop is CAISWGIQGDKLIF. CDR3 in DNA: TGTGCCATCAGCTGGGGGATACAGGGCGATAAACTCATCTTT.

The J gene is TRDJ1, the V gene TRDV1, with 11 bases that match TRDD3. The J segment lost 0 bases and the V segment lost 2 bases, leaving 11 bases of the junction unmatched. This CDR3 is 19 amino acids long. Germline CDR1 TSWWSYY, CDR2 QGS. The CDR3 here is CALGEVGVLGDKYTDKLIF. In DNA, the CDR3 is TGTGCTCTTGGGGAAGTTGGCGTACTGGGGGATAAGTACACCGATAAACTCATCTTT.